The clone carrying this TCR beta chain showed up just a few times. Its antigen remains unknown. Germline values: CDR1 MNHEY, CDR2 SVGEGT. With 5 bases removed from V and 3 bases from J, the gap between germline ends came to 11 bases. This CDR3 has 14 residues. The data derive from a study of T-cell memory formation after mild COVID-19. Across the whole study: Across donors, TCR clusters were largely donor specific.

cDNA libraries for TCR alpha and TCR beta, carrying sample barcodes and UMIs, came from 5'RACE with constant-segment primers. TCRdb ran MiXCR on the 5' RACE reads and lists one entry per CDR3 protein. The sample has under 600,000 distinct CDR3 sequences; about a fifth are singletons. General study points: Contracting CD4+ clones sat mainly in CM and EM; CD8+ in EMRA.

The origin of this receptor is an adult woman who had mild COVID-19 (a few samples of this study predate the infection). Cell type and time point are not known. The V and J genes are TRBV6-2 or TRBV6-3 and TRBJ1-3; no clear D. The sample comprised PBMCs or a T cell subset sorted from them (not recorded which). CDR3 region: CASSLRRDGNTIYF. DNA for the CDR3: TGTGCCAGCAGTCTACGCCGGGATGGAAACACCATATATTTT.